This TCR beta chain was captured in a study of T cell responses to AZD1222 COVID-19 vaccine (dated by TCRdb to the early 2020s). Looking at the study overall: AZD1222 recipients given second doses at about 4 weeks or at about 12 weeks were pooled, since spike-specific TCR depth and breadth were not found to differ between the two schedules. A total of under 250 trial participants underwent TCR sequencing, of whom some 200 had received two doses of AZD1222 and around 26 had received two doses of the MenACWY control vaccine. Trial participants were enrolled into age subgroups of 18-55, 56-69 and 70-plus years, which contained around 150, 29 and 61 TCR-sequenced participants, respectively. What the work shows at the level of the full study, not this receptor alone: Only a handful of AZD1222 recipients were SARS-CoV-2 seropositive at baseline, limiting conclusions about previously exposed vaccinees. Nearly half of unique spike-specific TCRs reportedly recognized epitopes outside regions mutated in the B.1.351 and B.1.1.7 variants. Participants were mostly white British, with more females than males. The authors suggested clonal diversity may have been underestimated. A significant rise in spike-specific TCR breadth and depth was observed after two AZD1222 doses relative to day 0 and relative to MenACWY recipients. The vaccine-associated CD4 TCRs covered the entire spike protein, and the dominant responses fell in regions 160-218 and 743-854. No day 14 peak-response samples were available, so repertoires were characterized only after the peak T cell response. The 56-69-year group was small, and its depth increase did not reach significance, likely because of low power.

Note on this clone: Its cognate antigen has yet to be identified. One base away there is no much larger clone; base qualities are not given.

This sample's time point label indicates: baseline before first vaccination. The vaccinee samples were drawn from two UK trials, COV001 and COV002, one of which was a single-blind randomized controlled phase 2/3 trial testing AZD1222 (ChAdOx1 nCoV-19) in healthy adults. Trial participant PBMC samples were collected at day 0 and day 28 after the second dose for TCRbeta chain sequencing. The CDR3 regions of human TCRbeta chains were subjected to immunosequencing. The authors processed their data as follows. TCRs in the repertoires were matched against a reference library of SARS-CoV-2-specific TCRs that had been generated with the MIRA antigen-specificity platform. Breadth meant the fraction of unique TCRs that were SARS-CoV-2-associated, whereas depth meant the fraction of total T cells that were SARS-CoV-2-associated. Using the MIRA data, every spike-specific TCR was mapped to the spike region that the TCR reacted to and assigned to either a CD4 or a CD8 class. Log10-transformed breadth and depth values were compared by one-way ANOVA with Sidak's multiple comparisons tests. Held by TCRdb, this immuneACCESS table contains in-frame sequences only and omits some clones. Under half of the omission traces to an unresolved V gene where checked; the cause of the rest is unknown. That table furnishes V, J and clone size, whereas the DNA furnished D and trimming. The sample contains tens of thousands of clones, more than 85% of them found a single time. In total, the top ten clones hold approximately 5.2% of the sample.

V is pruned by 5 bases and J by 5 bases, leaving 7 bases of the junction without a gene match. CDR3 length: 16 amino acids, cysteine to phenylalanine. This entry keeps only the CDR3 DNA: 48 bases, framed from base 1. CDR1 and CDR2 are drawn from the germline V gene: SGHTA, FQGNSA. The rearranged chain carries TRBV7-2 and TRBJ2-6; 9 bases in the junction line up with TRBD1. The source is an adult in good health. The input for sequencing was peripheral blood, taken on day 0 of AZD1222 vaccination. DNA sequence: TGTGCCAGCAGCCCCGATGGGACAGGGCGGGCCAACGTCCTGACTTTC. Its protein is CASSPDGTGRANVLTF. The variable domain in full, with residues beyond the CDR3 obtained from the reference TRBV7-2 and TRBJ2-6 genes, is GAGVSQSPSNKVTEKGKDVELRCDPISGHTALYWYRQSLGQGLEFLIYFQGNSAPDKSGLPSDRFSAERTGGSVSTLTIQRTQQEDSAVYLCASSPDGTGRANVLTFGAGSRLTVL.